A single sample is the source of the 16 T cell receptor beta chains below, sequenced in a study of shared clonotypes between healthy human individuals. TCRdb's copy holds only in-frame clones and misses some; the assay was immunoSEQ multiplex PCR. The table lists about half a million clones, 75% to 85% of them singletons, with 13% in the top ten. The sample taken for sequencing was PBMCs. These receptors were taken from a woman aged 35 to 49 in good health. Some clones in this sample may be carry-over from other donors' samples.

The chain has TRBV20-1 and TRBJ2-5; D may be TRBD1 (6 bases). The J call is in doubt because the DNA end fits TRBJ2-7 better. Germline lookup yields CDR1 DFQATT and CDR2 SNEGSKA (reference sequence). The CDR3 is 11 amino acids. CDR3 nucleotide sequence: TGCAGTGTACGGACAGTTTACGAGCAGTACTTC. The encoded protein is CSVRTVYEQYF.

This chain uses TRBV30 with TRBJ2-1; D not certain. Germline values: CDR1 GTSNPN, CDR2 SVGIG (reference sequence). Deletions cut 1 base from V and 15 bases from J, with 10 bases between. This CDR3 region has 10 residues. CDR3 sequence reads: CAWSEQLPFF. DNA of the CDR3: TGTGCCTGGAGTGAGCAGTTGCCGTTCTTC.

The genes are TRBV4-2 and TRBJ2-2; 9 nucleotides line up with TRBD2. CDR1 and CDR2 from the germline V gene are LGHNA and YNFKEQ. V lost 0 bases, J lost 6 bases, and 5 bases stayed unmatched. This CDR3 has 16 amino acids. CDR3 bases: TGTGCCAGCAGCCAAGATATAGCGGGAGAGTCCGGGGAGCTGTTTTTT. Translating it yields CASSQDIAGESGELFF.

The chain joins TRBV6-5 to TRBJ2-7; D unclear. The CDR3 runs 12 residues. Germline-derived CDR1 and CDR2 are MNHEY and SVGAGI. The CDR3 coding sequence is TGTGCATCTGGGAAAAGCATCTACGAGCAGTACTTC. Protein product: CASGKSIYEQYF.

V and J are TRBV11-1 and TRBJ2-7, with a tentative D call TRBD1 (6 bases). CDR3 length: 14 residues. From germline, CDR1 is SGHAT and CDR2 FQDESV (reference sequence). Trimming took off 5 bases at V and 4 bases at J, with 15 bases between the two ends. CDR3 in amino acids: CASSPLQGYYEQYF. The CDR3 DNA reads TGTGCCAGCAGCCCGCTACAGGGTTATTACGAGCAGTACTTC.

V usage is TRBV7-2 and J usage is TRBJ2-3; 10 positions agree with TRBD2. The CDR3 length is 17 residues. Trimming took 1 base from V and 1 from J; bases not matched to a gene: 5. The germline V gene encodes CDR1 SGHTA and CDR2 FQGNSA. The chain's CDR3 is CASSLVASGGGTDTQYF. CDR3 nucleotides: TGTGCCAGCAGCTTAGTGGCCAGCGGGGGGGGCACAGATACGCAGTATTTT.

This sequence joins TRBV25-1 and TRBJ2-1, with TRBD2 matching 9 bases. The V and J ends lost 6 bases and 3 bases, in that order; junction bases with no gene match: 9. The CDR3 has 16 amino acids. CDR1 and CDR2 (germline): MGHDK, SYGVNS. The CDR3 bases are TGTGCCAGCAGATCACCTAGCGGGACGAACTACAATGAGCAGTTCTTC. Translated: CASRSPSGTNYNEQFF.

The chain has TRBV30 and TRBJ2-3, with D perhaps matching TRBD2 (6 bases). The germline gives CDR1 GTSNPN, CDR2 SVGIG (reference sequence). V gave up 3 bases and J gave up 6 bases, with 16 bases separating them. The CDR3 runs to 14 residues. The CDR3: CAWSRSLGGDTQYF. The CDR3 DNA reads TGTGCCTGGAGCCGCTCTCTCGGAGGGGATACGCAGTATTTT.

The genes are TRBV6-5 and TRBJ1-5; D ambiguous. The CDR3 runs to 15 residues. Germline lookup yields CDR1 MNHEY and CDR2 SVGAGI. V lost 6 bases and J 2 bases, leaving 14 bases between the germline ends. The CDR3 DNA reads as TGTGCCAGCAGCGCGAGGCAGGATCGCAATCAGCCCCAGCATTTT. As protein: CASSARQDRNQPQHF.

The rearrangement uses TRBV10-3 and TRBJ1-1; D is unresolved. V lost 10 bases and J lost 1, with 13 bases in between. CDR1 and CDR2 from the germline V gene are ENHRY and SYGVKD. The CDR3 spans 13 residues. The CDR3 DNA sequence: TGTGCCACTGAACGGACCGAGAACACTGAAGCTTTCTTT. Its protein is CATERTENTEAFF.

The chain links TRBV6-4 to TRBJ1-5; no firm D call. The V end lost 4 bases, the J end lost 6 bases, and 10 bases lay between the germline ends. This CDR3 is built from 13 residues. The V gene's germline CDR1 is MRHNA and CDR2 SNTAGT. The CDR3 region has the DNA TGTGCCAGCAGTGGCGGAGCGGGTCAGCCCCAGCATTTT. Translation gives CASSGGAGQPQHF.

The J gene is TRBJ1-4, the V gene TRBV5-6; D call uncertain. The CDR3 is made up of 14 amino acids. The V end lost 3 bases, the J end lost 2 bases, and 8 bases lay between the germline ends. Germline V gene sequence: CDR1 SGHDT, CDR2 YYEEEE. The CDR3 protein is CASSSLMTNEKLFF. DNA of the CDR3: TGTGCCAGCAGCTCGTTAATGACTAATGAAAAACTGTTTTTT. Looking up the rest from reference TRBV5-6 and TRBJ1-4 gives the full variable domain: DAGVTQSPTHLIKTRGQQVTLRCSPKSGHDTVSWYQQALGQGPQFIFQYYEEEERQRGNFPDRFSGHQFPNYSSELNVNALLLGDSALYLCASSSLMTNEKLFFGSGTQLSVL.

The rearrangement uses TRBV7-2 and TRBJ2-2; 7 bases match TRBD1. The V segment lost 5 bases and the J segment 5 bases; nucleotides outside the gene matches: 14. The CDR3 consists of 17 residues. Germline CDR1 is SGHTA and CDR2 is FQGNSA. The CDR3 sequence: CASSRGAQGVLTGELFF. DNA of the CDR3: TGTGCCAGCAGCCGAGGGGCGCAGGGGGTTTTGACCGGGGAGCTGTTTTTT.

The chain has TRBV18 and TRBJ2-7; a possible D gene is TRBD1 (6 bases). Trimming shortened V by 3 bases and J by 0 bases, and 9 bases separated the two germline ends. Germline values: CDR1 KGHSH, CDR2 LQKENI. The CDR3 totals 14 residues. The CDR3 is CASSPRGNSYEQYF. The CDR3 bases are TGTGCCAGCTCACCGAGGGGGAACTCCTACGAGCAGTACTTC.

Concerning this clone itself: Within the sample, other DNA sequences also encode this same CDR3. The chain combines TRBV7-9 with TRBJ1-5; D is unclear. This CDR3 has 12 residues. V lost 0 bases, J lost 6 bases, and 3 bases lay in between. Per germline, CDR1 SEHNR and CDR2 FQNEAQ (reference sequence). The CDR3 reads CASSLASQPQHF. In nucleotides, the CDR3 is TGTGCCAGCAGCTTAGCGTCTCAGCCCCAGCATTTT.

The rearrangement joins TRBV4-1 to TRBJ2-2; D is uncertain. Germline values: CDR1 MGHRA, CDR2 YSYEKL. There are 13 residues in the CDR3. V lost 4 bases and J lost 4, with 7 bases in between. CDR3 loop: CASSRTGTGELFF. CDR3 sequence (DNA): TGCGCCAGCAGCCGGACGGGCACCGGGGAGCTGTTTTTT.